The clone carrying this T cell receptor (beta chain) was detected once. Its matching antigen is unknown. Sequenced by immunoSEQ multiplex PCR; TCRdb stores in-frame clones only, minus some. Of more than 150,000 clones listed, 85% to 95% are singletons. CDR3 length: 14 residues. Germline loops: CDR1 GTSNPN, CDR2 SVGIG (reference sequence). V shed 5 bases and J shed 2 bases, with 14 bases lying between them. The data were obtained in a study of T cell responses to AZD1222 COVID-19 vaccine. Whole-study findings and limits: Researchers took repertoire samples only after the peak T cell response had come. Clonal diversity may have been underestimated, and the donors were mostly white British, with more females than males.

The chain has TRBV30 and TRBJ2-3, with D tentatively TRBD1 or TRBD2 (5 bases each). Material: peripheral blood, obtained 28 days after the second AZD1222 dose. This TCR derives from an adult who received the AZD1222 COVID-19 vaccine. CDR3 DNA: TGTGCCTGGTCTACCGGGGACGCCACAGATACGCAGTATTTT. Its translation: CAWSTGDATDTQYF. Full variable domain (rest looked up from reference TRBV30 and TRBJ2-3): SQTIHQWPATLVQPVGSPLSLECTVEGTSNPNLYWYRQAAGRGLQLLFYSVGIGQISSEVPQNLSASRPQDRQFILSSKKLLLSDSGFYLCAWSTGDATDTQYFGPGTRLTVL.